Following are 16 T cell receptor beta chains from one sample sequenced in a study of radiotherapy plus CTLA-4 blockade in lung cancer. Clones were read by immunoSEQ multiplex PCR, and TCRdb kept only the in-frame ones, dropping some. The table lists over 50,000 clones, roughly 80% of them singletons. The material was peripheral blood, obtained from a patient treated with radiotherapy plus ipilimumab. These receptors all stem from a human donor with non-small cell lung cancer who had a complete response to radiotherapy plus ipilimumab.

This chain connects TRBV5-1 to TRBJ2-3; tentatively, D is TRBD2 (5 bases). This CDR3 is 15 amino acids long. CDR1 is SGHRS and CDR2 is YFSETQ in the germline V gene. Trimming removed 0 bases from V and 1 base from J, with 9 bases in between. The CDR3 is CASSLVRVGTDTQYF. CDR3 nucleotides: TGCGCCAGCAGCTTGGTGAGGGTGGGCACAGATACGCAGTATTTT.

The rearrangement joins TRBV10-2 to TRBJ1-2, with 7 bases lining up with TRBD1. J was trimmed by 0 bases and V by 2 bases; bases with no gene match: 6. The CDR3 runs 16 residues. Germline CDR1 WSHSY, CDR2 SAAADI. This CDR3 reads CASSETGESTNYGYTF. CDR3 coding DNA: TGCGCCAGCAGTGAGACAGGGGAATCCACTAACTATGGCTACACCTTC.

The chain uses TRBV5-4 and TRBJ1-2; D gene uncertain. Trimming stripped 0 bases from V and 6 bases from J, with 9 bases between. The germline CDR1 and CDR2 sequences are SGHNT and YYREEE (reference sequence). CDR3 length: 13 residues. The CDR3 bases are TGTGCCAGCAGCTTGGCCGAGCGACATGGCTACACCTTC. Translated: CASSLAERHGYTF.

The V gene is TRBV4-2, the J gene TRBJ2-1, with 14 bases identical to TRBD2. Per germline, CDR1 LGHNA and CDR2 YNFKEQ. V was pared by 4 bases and J by 0 bases, with 5 bases of the junction left unmatched. The CDR3 contains 18 residues. The CDR3 DNA is TGTGCCAGCAGCCCGGGACTAGCGGGGGTCGGCTCCTACAATGAGCAGTTCTTC. The encoded protein is CASSPGLAGVGSYNEQFF.

This chain links TRBV9 with TRBJ2-2, with D perhaps TRBD2 (5 bases). The CDR3 consists of 15 residues. Trimming pared 3 bases from V and 4 bases from J, leaving 13 bases between. Germline assignment: CDR1 SGDLS and CDR2 YYNGEE. The chain's CDR3 is CASSGPGWGTGELFF. CDR3 nucleotide sequence: TGTGCCAGCAGCGGCCCGGGATGGGGCACCGGGGAGCTGTTTTTT.

The CDR3 protein is CASSLDSGSGEQFF. DNA for the CDR3: TGTGCCAGCAGCTTAGATAGCGGGAGTGGTGAGCAGTTCTTC. The rearrangement joins TRBV7-2 to TRBJ2-1; 9 nucleotides agree with TRBD2. Germline V lookup: CDR1 SGHTA, CDR2 FQGNSA. The ends lost 1 base at V and 9 bases at J; junction bases unmatched: 4. CDR3 length: 14 amino acids.

This clone occurred a few times. The chain employs TRBV9 and TRBJ2-7; weak D call: TRBD1 (6 bases). V lost 3 bases to trimming and J lost 2 bases, with 9 bases between them. This CDR3 has 13 residues. Germline V gene data show CDR1 as SGDLS and CDR2 as YYNGEE. CDR3 sequence (DNA): TGTGCCAGCAGCGGGGGGCCGGCCTACGAGCAGTACTTC. Its protein product is CASSGGPAYEQYF. The full variable domain, completed using reference TRBV9 and TRBJ2-7, is DSGVTQTPKHLITATGQRVTLRCSPRSGDLSVYWYQQSLDQGLQFLIQYYNGEERAKGNILERFSAQQFPDLHSELNLSSLELGDSALYFCASSGGPAYEQYFGPGTRLTVT.

The rearrangement uses TRBV7-8 and TRBJ1-5; the D gene is possibly TRBD1 (5 bases). The CDR3 runs 14 residues. Trimming took off 1 base at V and 6 bases at J, with 10 bases between the two ends. From germline, CDR1 is SGHVS and CDR2 FQNEAQ. The DNA of the CDR3 is TGTGCCAGCAGCTTAGGCAGGGTGGGTCAGCCCCAGCATTTT. Protein sequence: CASSLGRVGQPQHF.

The chain combines TRBV7-2 with TRBJ1-3; D unresolved. There are 14 residues in the CDR3. Germline CDR1 is SGHTA and CDR2 is FQGNSA. V was pared by 5 bases and J by 4 bases, with 12 bases between. CDR3 amino acids: CASSLGPSGNTIYF. The CDR3 DNA reads as TGTGCCAGCAGCCTTGGCCCCTCCGGAAACACCATATATTTT.

This clone was seen a few times. This CDR3 is also generated by other DNA sequences in the sample. This chain links TRBV9 with TRBJ2-5, with TRBD2 matching over 11 bases. The V and J ends lost 0 bases and 4 bases, in that order; junction bases with no gene match: 2. CDR3 length: 15 residues. Germline CDR1 reads SGDLS; CDR2 reads YYNGEE. CDR3 sequence (DNA): TGTGCCAGCAGCGTAGATAGCGGGAGGGGAGAGACCCAGTACTTC. Translated, it gives CASSVDSGRGETQYF.

The rearrangement joins TRBV7-9 to TRBJ2-5; D is perhaps TRBD1 (5 bases). Judging by the DNA end, TRBJ2-7 fits better; the J call may be wrong. The germline V gene encodes CDR1 SEHNR and CDR2 FQNEAQ (reference sequence). The CDR3 has 14 amino acids. DNA of the CDR3: TGTGCCAGCAGCCCAGGGCTTACTCCCTACGAGCAGTACTTC. Translating it yields CASSPGLTPYEQYF.

This clone showed up just once. The chain is built from TRBV27 and TRBJ2-1, with D uncertain. CDR3 size: 13 residues. Trimming stripped 5 bases from V and 7 bases from J, with 12 bases between. Per germline, CDR1 MNHEY and CDR2 SMNVEV (reference sequence). The CDR3 bases are TGTGCCAGCAGTCTCAGCTTCGGGAATGAGCAGTTCTTC. It specifies CASSLSFGNEQFF.

The CDR3 is CASKADLDTGELFF. The CDR3 region has the DNA TGCGCCAGCAAGGCGGATTTGGACACCGGGGAGCTGTTTTTT. The chain couples TRBV4-3 to TRBJ2-2, with no clear D. Germline V gene lookup returns CDR1 LGHNA and CDR2 YSLEER. The CDR3 consists of 14 residues. V dropped 7 bases and J dropped 3 bases, with 12 bases sitting between them.

The table lists this clone with a few counts. The chain has TRBV5-1 and TRBJ2-7; possible D gene TRBD2, 6 bases. The CDR3 spans 14 residues. V was pared by 0 bases and J by 9 bases, with 16 bases between. Per the germline V gene, CDR1 is SGHRS and CDR2 is YFSETQ. The CDR3 region is CASSLGGTGQGQYF. DNA for the CDR3: TGCGCCAGCAGCTTGGGGGGGACTGGCCAAGGGCAGTACTTC.

DNA of the CDR3: TGTGCCAGCTCACCGGGACAGGGGGCTTCTGGGGCCAACGTCCTGACTTTC. Its translation: CASSPGQGASGANVLTF. The chain uses TRBV18 and TRBJ2-6; TRBD1 matches 12 bases. The germline V gene encodes CDR1 KGHSH and CDR2 LQKENI. This CDR3 has 17 residues. With 3 bases clipped from V and 1 base from J, the junction kept 1 base outside the gene matches.

The chain is built from TRBV11-2 and TRBJ2-7; D possibly corresponds to TRBD2 (5 bases). CDR3 length equals 13 residues. V shed 5 bases and J shed 2 bases, with 10 bases lying between them. Germline-derived CDR1 and CDR2 are SGHAT and FQNNGV. CDR3: CASSPDYTYEQYV. CDR3 bases: TGTGCCAGCAGCCCCGACTATACCTACGAGCAGTACGTC.